Following are 28 T cell receptor beta chains from one sample sequenced in a study of T cell repertoires in cytomegalovirus infection. No antigen is known for these receptors. TCRdb reprocessed the reads with MiXCR, giving one entry per CDR3 protein. The table lists hundreds of thousands of distinct CDR3 sequences, 30% to 35% of them singletons. The sample consisted of cultured PBMCs, taken from culture after CMV antigen stimulation. The origin of the receptors is a human donor in good health (CMV status not recorded). Some clones in this sample may be carry-over from other donors' samples.

In its sample, this clonotype was seen many times. V usage is TRBV7-2 and J usage is TRBJ2-1; D is ambiguous. There are 14 residues in the CDR3. Deletions cut 2 bases from V and 0 bases from J, with 5 bases between. Germline V gene sequence: CDR1 SGHTA, CDR2 FQGNSA. CDR3 bases: TGTGCCAGCAGCTTACGTTCCTCCTACAATGAGCAGTTCTTC. This codes for CASSLRSSYNEQFF.

The V and J genes are TRBV20-1 and TRBJ1-2; D might be TRBD1 (6 bases). Trimming pared 7 bases from V and 4 bases from J, leaving 16 bases between. The CDR3 is 13 residues long. Per the germline V gene, CDR1 is DFQATT and CDR2 is SNEGSKA (reference sequence). The CDR3 is CSGPGQFSYGYTF. The CDR3 bases are TGCAGTGGCCCCGGACAGTTTTCCTATGGCTACACCTTC.

The V gene is TRBV11-2, the J gene TRBJ1-1, with unresolved D. CDR1 and CDR2 (germline): SGHAT, FQNNGV. The V end lost 3 bases, the J end lost 1 base, and 12 bases lay between the germline ends. This CDR3 contains 15 residues. CDR3 DNA: TGTGCCAGCAGCTTTCTGGAAGTAGGGAACACTGAAGCTTTCTTT. Its translation is CASSFLEVGNTEAFF.

This clonotype has just a few counts. The chain has TRBV7-6 and TRBJ2-1, with 12 bases lining up with TRBD2. This CDR3 has 17 amino acids. Germline values: CDR1 SGHVS, CDR2 FNYEAQ. V shed 3 bases and J 2 bases; nucleotides not matched to a gene: 5. The chain's CDR3 is CASSLVLAGGTYNEQFF. The CDR3 nucleotides are TGTGCCAGCAGCTTGGTACTAGCGGGAGGCACCTACAATGAGCAGTTCTTC.

This clonotype has more than one count but fewer than ten. The rearrangement links TRBV11-2 to TRBJ2-1; 12 bases match TRBD2. With 0 bases clipped from V and 10 bases from J, the junction kept 1 base outside the gene matches. This CDR3 has 14 residues. CDR1 and CDR2 from the germline V gene are SGHAT and FQNNGV. The CDR3 sequence: CASSLDGLAGEQFF. Written as DNA, the CDR3 is TGTGCCAGCAGCTTAGATGGACTAGCGGGAGAGCAGTTCTTC.

The chain recombines TRBV19 with TRBJ2-1; 10 bases are a match to TRBD1. V lost 3 bases, J lost 3 bases, and 2 bases stayed unmatched. The CDR3 is made up of 15 amino acids. CDR1 and CDR2 (germline): LNHDA, SQIVND (reference sequence). CDR3 in amino acids: CASSIWDRGYNEQFF. CDR3 DNA sequence: TGTGCCAGTAGTATCTGGGACAGGGGCTACAATGAGCAGTTCTTC.

The chain uses TRBV5-4 and TRBJ1-1; 7 bases align to TRBD1. The CDR3 has 15 amino acids. Looked up from germline, CDR1 is SGHNT and CDR2 is YYREEE (reference sequence). V lost 4 bases to trimming and J lost 1 base; unmatched junction nucleotides: 7. The CDR3 nucleotides read TGTGCCAGCAGCAAAACAGGGGTAGGGAACACTGAAGCTTTCTTT. It is translated as CASSKTGVGNTEAFF.

This clonotype has only a few counts. CDR3 residues: CASSGRVRVAEAFF. In DNA form, the CDR3 reads TGTGCCAGCAGTGGCAGGGTGAGAGTGGCTGAAGCTTTCTTT. The rearrangement uses TRBV12-3 or TRBV12-4 and TRBJ1-1; D may be TRBD1 (5 bases). V lost 5 bases, J lost 6 bases, and 16 bases lay in between. This CDR3 is built from 14 residues.

This clonotype has at least ten counts. The V gene is TRBV7-2, the J gene TRBJ1-1; 8 bases align to TRBD1. V was clipped by 1 base and J by 5 bases; unmatched bases: 9. The germline CDR1 and CDR2 sequences are SGHTA and FQGNSA. CDR3 length equals 16 residues. The CDR3 sequence is CASSLGRADRATEAFF. Written as DNA, the CDR3 is TGTGCCAGCAGCTTAGGACGGGCGGACAGGGCTACTGAAGCTTTCTTT.

In this sample, this clonotype turned up a few times. The chain carries TRBV7-8 and TRBJ2-2; 7 bases map to TRBD1. The CDR3 is made up of 15 amino acids. Germline V CDR1 and CDR2: SGHVS, FQNEAQ. V lost 6 bases, J lost 3 bases, and 7 bases stayed unmatched. CDR3 in amino acids: CASRLRTGDTGELFF. Written as DNA, the CDR3 is TGTGCCAGCAGACTTCGGACAGGAGACACCGGGGAGCTGTTTTTT.

The V gene is TRBV19, the J gene TRBJ2-5; D uncertain. The ends were cut back, 3 bases at V and 3 bases at J, with 5 bases in the middle. The CDR3 has 12 residues. Germline V lookup: CDR1 LNHDA, CDR2 SQIVND (reference sequence). CDR3 nucleotides: TGTGCCAGTAGTATGGTTGAAGAGACCCAGTACTTC. Translating gives CASSMVEETQYF.

This clonotype was detected ten times or more. The chain uses TRBV7-2 and TRBJ2-3; the D is unclear. The CDR3 covers 11 residues. Germline CDR1 is SGHTA and CDR2 is FQGNSA. Between the trimmed V and J ends, which lost 7 bases and 6 bases, there was a span of 8 bases. The CDR3 nucleotides are TGTGCCAGCACCAAACTGGATACGCAGTATTTT. It yields the protein CASTKLDTQYF.

This chain uses TRBV6-6 with TRBJ1-1, with 7 nucleotides matching TRBD1. The length of the CDR3 is 14 residues. CDR1 and CDR2 (germline): MNHNY, SVGAGI (reference sequence). Trimming at V came to 7 bases and at J to 1 base, leaving 6 bases not matched to a gene. Here the CDR3 reads CASTRTGGNTEAFF. In DNA, the CDR3 is TGTGCCAGCACCCGGACAGGCGGGAACACTGAAGCTTTCTTT.

V gene TRBV30 combines with J gene TRBJ2-7; possible D gene TRBD1, 8 bases. Germline values: CDR1 GTSNPN, CDR2 SVGIG (reference sequence). V was cut by 3 bases and J by 4 bases, with 19 bases left in between. The CDR3 spans 15 residues. The chain's CDR3 is CAWRTTGGGLYEQYF. The CDR3 DNA is TGTGCCTGGAGAACTACAGGGGGGGGATTGTACGAGCAGTACTTC.

The V call is TRBV12-3 or TRBV12-4, the J call TRBJ2-1; 11 positions match TRBD2. V was clipped by 8 bases and J by 3 bases; unmatched bases: 3. This CDR3 has 14 residues. CDR3 residues: CASGSGRDYNEQFF. CDR3 coding DNA: TGTGCCAGCGGTAGCGGGAGGGACTACAATGAGCAGTTCTTC.

Written as DNA, the CDR3 is TGTGCCAGTATCCCAATGGGACAGGGAAACACTGAAGCTTTCTTT. It translates to CASIPMGQGNTEAFF. The chain combines TRBV19 with TRBJ1-1; 9 bases align to TRBD1. The ends lost 7 bases at V and 2 bases at J; junction bases unmatched: 8. The CDR3 sequence is 15 residues long. Germline assignment: CDR1 LNHDA and CDR2 SQIVND (reference sequence).

In its sample, this clonotype was seen a few times. The J gene is TRBJ1-1, the V gene TRBV6-6; D is uncertain. Germline CDR1 MNHNY, CDR2 SVGAGI (reference sequence). V was trimmed by 10 bases and J by 0 bases, leaving 9 bases between them. CDR3 length: 12 residues. The CDR3 nucleotides are TGTGCCACGAGTTTCATGAACACTGAAGCTTTCTTT. This sequence encodes CATSFMNTEAFF.

The chain is built from TRBV7-4 and TRBJ2-7; 11 bases agree with TRBD1. Germline CDR1 and CDR2: SGHVT and SQSDAQ. V trimming: 5 bases; J trimming: 0 bases; junction bases outside the gene matches: 6. The length of the CDR3 is 16 residues. The DNA for the CDR3 is TGTGCCAGCAGCCTAACCGGGACAGGGGGCTCCTACGAGCAGTACTTC. Translated, it gives CASSLTGTGGSYEQYF.

This rearrangement joins TRBV6-6 to TRBJ2-5; 7 bases are shared with TRBD1. The V segment lost 5 bases and the J segment 2 bases; nucleotides outside the gene matches: 8. CDR1 MNHNY and CDR2 SVGAGI come from the germline V gene (reference sequence). CDR3 length equals 15 residues. CDR3 in amino acids: CASSHNRGRQETQYF. The CDR3 nucleotides are TGTGCCAGCAGTCATAACAGGGGAAGGCAAGAGACCCAGTACTTC.

This sequence joins TRBV12-5 and TRBJ1-1; a possible D gene is TRBD1 (5 bases). The V gene lost 4 bases and the J gene lost 4 bases, with 13 bases spanning the gap. The germline V gene encodes CDR1 LGHNT and CDR2 FRNRAP. The CDR3 runs to 14 residues. The CDR3 spells CASGSQGIRTEAFF. In DNA form, the CDR3 reads TGTGCTAGTGGTTCGCAGGGTATACGCACTGAAGCTTTCTTT.

The chain's CDR3 is CASSFVGRADTQYF. CDR3 nucleotide sequence: TGTGCCAGCAGTTTCGTTGGGCGCGCAGATACGCAGTATTTT. V and J are TRBV12-3 or TRBV12-4 and TRBJ2-3; D is undetermined. Deletions cut 3 bases from V and 4 bases from J, with 11 bases between. The CDR3 has 14 amino acids.

The chain uses TRBV6-6 and TRBJ2-3; unclear D gene. The CDR3 runs to 13 residues. Trimming removed 9 bases at V and 2 bases at J, with 12 bases between. CDR1 is MNHNY and CDR2 is SVGAGI in the germline V gene (reference sequence). The CDR3 bases are TGTGCCAGTTTGGACGCAGTCACAGATACGCAGTATTTT. It codes for CASLDAVTDTQYF.

The chain recombines TRBV6-6 with TRBJ2-7; 12 positions match TRBD1. From germline, CDR1 is MNHNY and CDR2 SVGAGI (reference sequence). There are 15 residues in the CDR3. V was pared by 5 bases and J by 6 bases, with 8 bases of the junction left unmatched. CDR3 protein: CASSPRGQGAFEQYF. CDR3 nucleotides: TGTGCCAGCAGTCCGCGGGGACAGGGGGCGTTCGAGCAGTACTTC.

The V and J genes are TRBV3-1 and TRBJ1-6; 9 bases line up with TRBD1. CDR3 size: 15 residues. Germline CDR1 and CDR2: LGHDT and YNNKEL (reference sequence). V lost 0 bases and J lost 7; bases outside the gene matches: 1. The CDR3 sequence: CASSQDGTGNSPLHF. The CDR3 DNA reads TGTGCCAGCAGCCAAGATGGGACAGGGAATTCACCCCTCCACTTT.

In this sample, this clonotype turned up a few times. This rearrangement joins TRBV7-2 to TRBJ2-7, with D unresolved. Germline CDR1 reads SGHTA; CDR2 reads FQGNSA. Trimming removed 1 base at V and 3 bases at J, with 7 bases between. CDR3 size: 13 residues. CDR3: CASSLGFGYEQYF. The CDR3 DNA reads as TGTGCCAGCAGCTTAGGGTTTGGCTACGAGCAGTACTTC.

This rearrangement joins TRBV5-1 to TRBJ2-2, with 11 bases matching TRBD2. J was trimmed by 2 bases and V by 4 bases; bases with no gene match: 4. Germline V lookup: CDR1 SGHRS, CDR2 YFSETQ. The CDR3 spans 16 residues. CDR3 sequence: CASSGGTSGNTGELFF. The CDR3 coding sequence is TGCGCCAGCAGCGGAGGGACTAGCGGCAACACCGGGGAGCTGTTTTTT.

This clonotype turned up a few times. The chain couples TRBV15 to TRBJ1-4; TRBD1 might be the D (5 bases). Per the germline V gene, CDR1 is LNHNV and CDR2 is YYDKDF (reference sequence). Between the trimmed V and J ends, which lost 1 base and 7 bases, there was a span of 19 bases. The CDR3 runs to 17 residues. The CDR3 reads CATSRGLGGRSFEKLFF. The DNA of the CDR3 is TGTGCCACCAGCAGAGGGCTTGGGGGACGGAGTTTTGAAAAACTGTTTTTT.

In its sample, this clonotype was seen a few times. This chain joins TRBV5-1 and TRBJ2-4; a weak D match, TRBD1 (6 bases). This CDR3 is 16 amino acids long. V was trimmed by 0 bases and J by 4 bases, leaving 14 bases between them. CDR1 is SGHRS, CDR2 YFSETQ, per germline. The CDR3 DNA reads as TGCGCCAGCAGCTTGGGCGAGGGGCAGGGGAAAAACATTCAGTACTTC. Translated, it gives CASSLGEGQGKNIQYF.